This T cell receptor (beta chain) was obtained from a study of blood T cell repertoires in COVID-19. Study-level background: The United States, Italy and Spain were the sources of the acute and convalescent COVID-19 samples.

Repertoires were generated with immunoSEQ multiplex PCR, while TCRdb's copy carries only in-frame clones and drops some. The top ten hold 3% to 4% of the sample, which has 300,000 to 450,000 clones, 85% seen once. Germline V lookup: CDR1 MNHEY, CDR2 SVGAGI. This CDR3 has 16 residues. V lost 6 bases and J 0 bases, leaving 17 bases between the germline ends. This clonotype originated in a woman in her late teens or twenties with acute or convalescent COVID-19. The chain combines TRBV6-5 with TRBJ1-1, with D hard to call. The sample was peripheral blood. CDR3: CASSYGLQKMNTEAFF. The DNA of the CDR3 is TGTGCCAGCAGCTACGGCCTACAGAAGATGAACACTGAAGCTTTCTTT.